Listed here are 20 T cell receptor beta chains from one sample, sequenced in a study of CD8 T cells in Susac syndrome. An amount of RNA that ranged from about 0.45 to 1 ug was reverse transcribed with random hexamers. Via MiXCR, TCRdb re-called the immunoSEQ multiplex PCR reads, giving one row per CDR3 protein. Among about 130,000 distinct CDR3 sequences listed, around 94% were seen once. Sequencing was performed on CD8+ T cells from PBMCs. All receptors derive from a human donor with Susac syndrome.

The gene calls are TRBV7-9 and TRBJ1-1, with D unresolved. The V gene's germline CDR1 is SEHNR and CDR2 FQNEAQ (reference sequence). This CDR3 region has 13 residues. V dropped 4 bases and J dropped 6 bases, with 12 bases sitting between them. DNA for the CDR3: TGTGCCAGCAGCTCGCCAGCAAGGCCTGAAGCTTTCTTT. It yields the protein CASSSPARPEAFF.

This sequence joins TRBV19 and TRBJ1-5; unclear D gene. This CDR3 is 16 amino acids long. Deletions cut 8 bases from V and 9 bases from J, with 26 bases between. The germline V gene has CDR1 LNHDA and CDR2 SQIVND (reference sequence). CDR3 DNA: TGTGCCAGTTCACATCGTCCAGGCAGGAGGCTTTCGCCCCAGCATTTT. As protein: CASSHRPGRRLSPQHF.

This sequence joins TRBV7-2 and TRBJ2-7; D possibly corresponds to TRBD1 (5 bases). The CDR3 sequence is 15 residues long. Trimming removed 5 bases at V and 5 bases at J, with 19 bases between. Germline assignment: CDR1 SGHTA and CDR2 FQGNSA. This CDR3 is CASSPGLTGVNEQYF. Written as DNA, the CDR3 is TGTGCCAGCAGCCCCGGTTTAACAGGCGTCAACGAGCAGTACTTC.

In its sample, this clonotype was seen a few times. The chain employs TRBV6-5 and TRBJ1-2; D is ambiguous. The CDR3 totals 14 residues. Germline V gives CDR1 MNHEY, CDR2 SVGAGI. V lost 6 bases and J lost 2, with 13 bases in between. The CDR3 DNA reads as TGTGCCAGCAGCCCCGGACGGACGAACTATGGCTACACCTTC. This codes for CASSPGRTNYGYTF.

The J gene is TRBJ2-1, the V gene TRBV24-1; TRBD2 matches 7 bases. Trimming cost V 5 bases and J 4 bases; bases outside gene matches: 7. CDR3 length: 15 residues. Germline V gives CDR1 KGHDR, CDR2 SFDVKD. The CDR3 spells CATSVGGRDYNEQFF. The CDR3 region has the DNA TGTGCCACCAGTGTAGGCGGGAGAGATTACAATGAGCAGTTCTTC.

V gene TRBV6-5 combines with J gene TRBJ2-5; 12 nucleotides line up with TRBD1. With V trimmed by 6 bases and J by 4 bases, 6 bases remained unmatched. Germline V CDR1 and CDR2: MNHEY, SVGAGI. This CDR3 is built from 15 residues. This CDR3 reads CASRQGQGALETQYF. The CDR3 DNA sequence: TGTGCCAGCAGACAGGGACAGGGGGCATTAGAGACCCAGTACTTC.

This clonotype was seen a handful of times. The CDR3 coding sequence is TGTGCCAGCAGCTTAGAGGGGGTCTCTGGAAACACCATATATTTT. It encodes CASSLEGVSGNTIYF. The rearrangement joins TRBV13 to TRBJ1-3; weak D call: TRBD1 (6 bases). Germline V gene data show CDR1 as PRHDT and CDR2 as FYEKMQ (reference sequence). The CDR3 runs to 15 residues. The V gene lost 1 base and the J gene lost 0 bases, with 7 bases spanning the gap.

The chain combines TRBV19 with TRBJ1-2; 7 bases match TRBD1. J gave up 6 bases and V 4 bases, and 11 bases lay outside the gene matches. CDR1 and CDR2 (germline): LNHDA, SQIVND (reference sequence). The CDR3 contains 15 residues. This chain's CDR3 is CASSTSPDRVNGYTF. The CDR3 DNA reads TGTGCCAGTAGTACCTCGCCCGACAGGGTGAATGGCTACACCTTC.

The chain uses TRBV6-4 and TRBJ2-3, with 8 bases aligning to TRBD2. V lost 3 bases to trimming and J lost 3 bases; unmatched junction nucleotides: 11. This CDR3 spans 17 amino acids. Germline loops: CDR1 MRHNA, CDR2 SNTAGT. CDR3 region: CASSEAAAGGRTDTQYF. The CDR3 bases are TGTGCCAGCAGTGAGGCTGCTGCGGGGGGCAGGACAGATACGCAGTATTTT.

J is TRBJ1-2 and V is TRBV12-3 or TRBV12-4; 9 nucleotides line up with TRBD1. This CDR3 contains 14 residues. With 4 bases clipped from V and 7 bases from J, the junction kept 7 bases outside the gene matches. Written as DNA, the CDR3 is TGTGCCAGCAGTTATACTACAGGGGGCGCTGGCTACACCTTC. This sequence encodes CASSYTTGGAGYTF.

The V and J genes are TRBV10-3 and TRBJ1-3, with a weak D call TRBD1 (6 bases). From germline, CDR1 is ENHRY and CDR2 SYGVKD. The ends were cut back, 3 bases at V and 0 bases at J, with 9 bases in the middle. The CDR3 runs 15 residues. The CDR3, as DNA: TGTGCCATCAGTGAAGGGGGACCCTCTGGAAACACCATATATTTT. Translating it yields CAISEGGPSGNTIYF.

The chain employs TRBV9 and TRBJ2-3, with a weak D call TRBD2 (6 bases). The CDR3 loop spans 12 amino acids. The germline CDR1 and CDR2 sequences are SGDLS and YYNGEE. Trimming pared 1 base from V and 15 bases from J, leaving 15 bases between. In nucleotides, the CDR3 is TGTGCCAGCAGCGTACAAGGGACTGAGCTCTATTTT. This codes for CASSVQGTELYF.

The chain employs TRBV12-3 or TRBV12-4 and TRBJ1-1; D is perhaps TRBD1 (5 bases). The CDR3 is 15 residues long. V lost 5 bases and J lost 1, with 14 bases in between. CDR3 amino acids: CASSAASGANTEAFF. The CDR3, as DNA: TGTGCCAGCAGTGCGGCTTCTGGGGCGAACACTGAAGCTTTCTTT.

This sequence joins TRBV4-1 and TRBJ1-2, with 9 bases identical to TRBD1. Germline V gives CDR1 MGHRA, CDR2 YSYEKL. This CDR3 has 15 amino acids. The V and J ends lost 1 base and 7 bases, in that order; junction bases with no gene match: 7. CDR3 in DNA: TGCGCCAGCAGCCAAGGACCCGGGACAGGGCTTGGCTACACCTTC. Amino acids: CASSQGPGTGLGYTF.

This chain joins TRBV4-1 and TRBJ1-1; D remains ambiguous. The CDR3 has 15 amino acids. V lost 7 bases and J 3 bases, leaving 18 bases between the germline ends. The germline CDR1 and CDR2 sequences are MGHRA and YSYEKL. The CDR3 region has the DNA TGCGCCAGCACCCGGTTTGGTCTTCGGGACACTGAAGCTTTCTTT. Protein: CASTRFGLRDTEAFF.

The chain joins TRBV28 to TRBJ1-6, with D possibly matching TRBD1 (6 bases). V was clipped by 6 bases and J by 11 bases, with 17 bases between them. Per germline, CDR1 MDHEN and CDR2 SYDVKM. This CDR3 contains 14 residues. The CDR3, as DNA: TGTGCCAGCAGCCCCGGGATACAGGGTACACCCCTCCACTTT. Protein: CASSPGIQGTPLHF.

The chain uses TRBV7-8 and TRBJ2-1; D gene ambiguous. The germline CDR1 and CDR2 sequences are SGHVS and FQNEAQ. This CDR3 region has 14 residues. Trimming took off 0 bases at V and 7 bases at J, with 10 bases between the two ends. The CDR3 here is CASSLAVIGNEQFF. The CDR3 DNA is TGTGCCAGCAGCTTAGCGGTTATCGGGAATGAGCAGTTCTTC.

The chain carries TRBV4-3 and TRBJ2-5; 9 nucleotides align to TRBD2. The CDR3 is 18 amino acids. J was trimmed by 0 bases and V by 0 bases; bases with no gene match: 8. Germline-derived CDR1 and CDR2 are LGHNA and YSLEER. As DNA, the CDR3 is TGCGCCAGCAGCCAAGATTCGTCTAGCGGGAATTACCAAGAGACCCAGTACTTC. It translates to CASSQDSSSGNYQETQYF.

The CDR3, as DNA: TGTGCCAGCAGTTCATCGGGACACCCGGGTCTGGACTCCTACGAGCAGTACTTC. Translating gives CASSSSGHPGLDSYEQYF. This sequence joins TRBV2 and TRBJ2-7; maybe TRBD1 (6 bases). The CDR3 runs 18 residues. Looked up from germline, CDR1 is SNHLY and CDR2 is FYNNEI. The V and J ends lost 5 bases and 0 bases respectively, with 23 bases between them.

CDR3 sequence (DNA): TGTGCCAGCAGCCCCGTTGCGGGCTACGAGCAGTACTTC. Residues: CASSPVAGYEQYF. The J gene is TRBJ2-7, the V gene TRBV7-9; D is possibly TRBD2 (5 bases). CDR3 length: 13 residues. V was trimmed by 5 bases and J by 3 bases, leaving 11 bases between them. CDR1 and CDR2 from the germline V gene are SEHNR and FQNEAQ (reference sequence).